These 28 T cell receptor beta chains came from one sample sequenced in a study of beta chain features in type 1 diabetes. These receptors have no known antigen. General observations from the study: Type 1 diabetes patients had TCRB CDR3s that were shorter (moderately but significantly so) in all four CD4+ subsets.

Every isolated RNA sample was fully reverse transcribed, so sequencing captured expressed TCRB transcripts. TCRdb keeps only in-frame clones here, not all; method: immunoSEQ multiplex PCR. The sample contains approximately 600,000 clones, 9.5% to 15% of which appear only once. The sequenced sample consisted of naive CD4+ T cells from blood. Receptors originate from a man aged 25-45 years with type 1 diabetes.

The sample holds a few counts of this clone. The chain employs TRBV7-2 and TRBJ2-7; TRBD1 matches at 9 bases. Germline CDR1 and CDR2: SGHTA and FQGNSA. Unmatched junction bases numbered 7, after V lost 5 bases and J lost 2 bases. The CDR3 runs 15 residues. CDR3: CASSQGDRVAYEQYF. In DNA form, the CDR3 reads TGTGCCAGCAGCCAAGGGGACAGGGTGGCCTACGAGCAGTACTTC.

The rearrangement links TRBV5-4 to TRBJ1-1; TRBD1 matches at 8 bases. This CDR3 comprises 13 residues. Per germline, CDR1 SGHNT and CDR2 YYREEE (reference sequence). After removal of 2 bases from V and 4 bases from J, the junction contained 1 base not matched to a gene. The CDR3 DNA reads TGTGCCAGCAGCTTCACAGGGGGCACTGAAGCTTTCTTT. Translating gives CASSFTGGTEAFF.

This clone came up a few times. This chain joins TRBV5-4 and TRBJ2-3; no firm D call. CDR1 is SGHNT, CDR2 YYREEE, per germline (reference sequence). The CDR3 spans 16 residues. V lost 0 bases, J lost 1 base, and 12 bases lay in between. Here the CDR3 DNA reads TGTGCCAGCAGCTTGGCCAGGAACTCGGGCACAGATACGCAGTATTTT. Amino acid sequence: CASSLARNSGTDTQYF.

This sequence joins TRBV4-3 and TRBJ2-1, with TRBD2 matching 8 bases. The CDR3 is 13 residues long. Looked up from germline, CDR1 is LGHNA and CDR2 is YSLEER. V was clipped by 2 bases and J by 10 bases; unmatched bases: 4. The CDR3: CASSQNERGEQFF. The CDR3 nucleotides read TGCGCCAGCAGCCAAAATGAGCGGGGGGAGCAGTTCTTC.

The chain links TRBV5-1 to TRBJ2-5; D ambiguous. V was clipped by 2 bases and J by 4 bases, with 9 bases between them. The CDR3 consists of 13 residues. CDR1 and CDR2 from the germline V gene are SGHRS and YFSETQ. In DNA form, the CDR3 reads TGCGCCAGCAGCTTTCAACATCGAGAGACCCAGTACTTC. Translated: CASSFQHRETQYF.

In nucleotides, the CDR3 is TGTGCCAGCAGCACCGTGCAGCGCGGCTACACCTTC. Translating it yields CASSTVQRGYTF. The V call is TRBV11-2, the J call TRBJ1-2, with unresolved D. The CDR3 runs to 12 residues. The germline gives CDR1 SGHAT, CDR2 FQNNGV. Trimming took 5 bases from V and 8 from J, leaving 12 bases between them.

The genes are TRBV5-6 and TRBJ1-5; D is possibly TRBD1 (5 bases). CDR1 SGHDT and CDR2 YYEEEE come from the germline V gene. Trimming shortened V by 0 bases and J by 7 bases, and 11 bases separated the two germline ends. This CDR3 spans 14 amino acids. The CDR3 loop reads CASSLGGAMQPQHF. The CDR3 DNA reads as TGTGCCAGCAGCTTGGGTGGGGCTATGCAGCCCCAGCATTTT. Together with reference TRBV5-6 and TRBJ1-5, the CDR3 gives the full variable domain: DAGVTQSPTHLIKTRGQQVTLRCSPKSGHDTVSWYQQALGQGPQFIFQYYEEEERQRGNFPDRFSGHQFPNYSSELNVNALLLGDSALYLCASSLGGAMQPQHFGDGTRLSIL.

CDR3 DNA: TGTGCCAGCAGCGGGGGACCGACAGGCTCCTACGAGCAGTACTTC. It translates to CASSGGPTGSYEQYF. V is TRBV5-4 and J is TRBJ2-7; tentatively, D is TRBD1 (6 bases). Germline CDR1 SGHNT, CDR2 YYREEE (reference sequence). Trimming shortened V by 4 bases and J by 0 bases, and 14 bases separated the two germline ends. This CDR3 contains 15 residues.

The chain joins TRBV18 to TRBJ2-7; possible D gene TRBD1, 5 bases. The germline V and J ends were trimmed by 6 bases and 4 bases, with 13 bases remaining between them. Germline V gene sequence: CDR1 KGHSH, CDR2 LQKENI. This CDR3 contains 13 residues. The CDR3 loop reads CASSPRPGYEQYF. The CDR3, as DNA: TGTGCCAGCTCCCCTCGTCCAGGGTACGAGCAGTACTTC.

This clone has more than one count but fewer than ten. The chain employs TRBV7-9 and TRBJ2-1; perhaps TRBD1 as D (5 bases). Germline V CDR1 and CDR2: SEHNR, FQNEAQ (reference sequence). The CDR3 runs to 14 residues. With 3 bases removed from V and 5 bases from J, the gap between germline ends came to 11 bases. Written as DNA, the CDR3 is TGTGCCAGCAGCTTGAGACAGAGTAACAATGAGCAGTTCTTC. The encoded protein is CASSLRQSNNEQFF. Together with reference TRBV7-9 and TRBJ2-1, the CDR3 gives the full variable domain: DTGVSQNPRHKITKRGQNVTFRCDPISEHNRLYWYRQTLGQGPEFLTYFQNEAQLEKSRLLSDRFSAERPKGSFSTLEIQRTEQGDSAMYLCASSLRQSNNEQFFGPGTRLTVL.

V gene TRBV28 combines with J gene TRBJ1-5, with D hard to call. Between the trimmed V and J ends, which lost 10 bases and 0 bases, there was a span of 10 bases. The V gene's germline CDR1 is MDHEN and CDR2 SYDVKM. This CDR3 is 13 amino acids long. Here the CDR3 reads CATWGSSNQPQHF. The CDR3 coding sequence is TGTGCCACATGGGGTAGTAGCAATCAGCCCCAGCATTTT.

The chain couples TRBV10-3 to TRBJ1-2; D call uncertain. Trimming left V 0 bases short and J 4 bases short, with 9 bases between. Looked up from germline, CDR1 is ENHRY and CDR2 is SYGVKD. The CDR3 loop spans 14 amino acids. As DNA, the CDR3 is TGTGCCATCAGTGAGTCGGATGAGTTCTATGGCTACACCTTC. Its translation is CAISESDEFYGYTF.

Remarks on this clone: Other DNA sequences in the sample encode the same CDR3. The genes are TRBV30 and TRBJ2-3; TRBD2 matches 7 bases. The CDR3 covers 13 residues. The germline V gene encodes CDR1 GTSNPN and CDR2 SVGIG (reference sequence). The junction had 12 bases not matched to a gene; V was cut back by 5 bases and J by 10 bases. The CDR3 sequence: CAWVKPGGEAQYF. The CDR3 nucleotides read TGTGCCTGGGTGAAACCGGGAGGTGAGGCGCAGTATTTT.

This clone has just a few counts. V usage is TRBV25-1 and J usage is TRBJ2-2; the D is unclear. The CDR3 totals 11 residues. Between the trimmed V and J ends, which lost 8 bases and 8 bases, there was a span of 9 bases. Germline values: CDR1 MGHDK, CDR2 SYGVNS. The DNA of the CDR3 is TGTGCCAGCCAATCGGTTGGGGAGCTGTTTTTT. Its protein is CASQSVGELFF.

The chain couples TRBV14 to TRBJ2-3; TRBD2 agrees at 7 bases. This CDR3 region has 13 residues. Losses at the gene ends were 3 bases for V and 6 bases for J; bases not matched to a gene: 3. The germline gives CDR1 SGHDN, CDR2 FVKESK. This CDR3 reads CASSQISGDTQYF. As DNA, the CDR3 is TGTGCCAGCAGCCAGATTAGCGGGGATACGCAGTATTTT.

This clone has a handful of counts. This same CDR3 is encoded by further DNA sequences in the sample. This chain links TRBV29-1 with TRBJ1-2; D is undetermined. The CDR3 is 11 amino acids. V gave up 2 bases and J gave up 6 bases, with 7 bases separating them. From germline, CDR1 is SQVTM and CDR2 ANQGSEA. For the CDR3, the DNA is TGCAGCGTTGAACGGGGAGATGGCTACACCTTC. Amino acid sequence: CSVERGDGYTF.

The chain employs TRBV9 and TRBJ2-3; 9 bases line up with TRBD2. J gave up 2 bases and V 2 bases, and 6 bases lay outside the gene matches. The CDR3 runs to 16 residues. Germline V gene data show CDR1 as SGDLS and CDR2 as YYNGEE. The CDR3 region has the DNA TGTGCCAGCAGCGTGTCAGCGGGGGGCTACACAGATACGCAGTATTTT. Translated: CASSVSAGGYTDTQYF.

The rearrangement joins TRBV9 to TRBJ1-4; D gene ambiguous. The CDR3 runs 14 residues. Trimming took 2 bases from V and 1 from J, leaving 6 bases between them. CDR1 is SGDLS and CDR2 is YYNGEE in the germline V gene. The CDR3 sequence is CASSVAITNEKLFF. The DNA for the CDR3 is TGTGCCAGCAGCGTCGCCATAACTAATGAAAAACTGTTTTTT.

This chain connects TRBV11-2 to TRBJ2-1, with 7 bases that match TRBD2. The CDR3 sequence is 17 residues long. Losses at the gene ends were 5 bases for V and 5 bases for J; bases not matched to a gene: 15. Germline V gene lookup returns CDR1 SGHAT and CDR2 FQNNGV. In nucleotides, the CDR3 is TGTGCCAGCAGCGCCACCAGACTAGCAGGTTCCGACAATGAGCAGTTCTTC. Protein sequence: CASSATRLAGSDNEQFF.

The chain links TRBV30 to TRBJ2-1; no clear D gene. The V gene lost 1 base and the J gene lost 0 bases, with 7 bases spanning the gap. Germline loops: CDR1 GTSNPN, CDR2 SVGIG (reference sequence). The CDR3 is 14 amino acids. In nucleotides, the CDR3 is TGTGCCTGGAGTGGGTCCAGCTCCTACAATGAGCAGTTCTTC. It yields the protein CAWSGSSSYNEQFF.

The chain links TRBV6-5 to TRBJ2-5; D is unclear. This CDR3 contains 13 residues. Germline CDR1 reads MNHEY; CDR2 reads SVGAGI. The germline V and J ends were trimmed by 6 bases and 2 bases, with 10 bases remaining between them. CDR3 coding DNA: TGTGCCAGCAGACTCCCGGCACAAGAGACCCAGTACTTC. It is translated as CASRLPAQETQYF.

The chain employs TRBV10-3 and TRBJ1-5; 7 nucleotides line up with TRBD1. The CDR3 consists of 15 residues. With 3 bases clipped from V and 6 bases from J, the junction kept 8 bases outside the gene matches. Germline lookup yields CDR1 ENHRY and CDR2 SYGVKD. CDR3 in DNA: TGTGCCATCAGTGAAGGAGGACAGGCAATTCAGCCCCAGCATTTT. Its translation: CAISEGGQAIQPQHF.

The V gene is TRBV7-2, the J gene TRBJ1-4, with D perhaps TRBD1 (5 bases). Germline values: CDR1 SGHTA, CDR2 FQGNSA. CDR3 length: 15 residues. Trimming cost V 1 base and J 8 bases, with 14 bases left between them. This chain's CDR3 is CASSLDGTAWEKLFF. The CDR3 coding sequence is TGTGCCAGCAGCTTAGACGGGACCGCCTGGGAAAAACTGTTTTTT.

The chain joins TRBV25-1 to TRBJ2-5; unclear D gene. Between the trimmed V and J ends, which lost 5 bases and 0 bases, there was a span of 13 bases. In germline, CDR1 is MGHDK, CDR2 SYGVNS. This CDR3 spans 15 amino acids. The CDR3 is CASSSAQAHQETQYF. CDR3 nucleotide sequence: TGTGCCAGCAGTAGTGCGCAGGCACACCAAGAGACCCAGTACTTC.

The chain employs TRBV14 and TRBJ2-5; D remains unclear. The V gene's germline CDR1 is SGHDN and CDR2 FVKESK. With 0 bases removed from V and 5 bases from J, the gap between germline ends came to 4 bases. This CDR3 spans 12 amino acids. The CDR3 DNA sequence: TGTGCCAGCAGCCAAGAATCGGAGACCCAGTACTTC. Encoded protein: CASSQESETQYF.

This chain connects TRBV5-1 to TRBJ1-3; D is undetermined. Looked up from germline, CDR1 is SGHRS and CDR2 is YFSETQ. Deletions cut 0 bases from V and 1 base from J, with 8 bases between. CDR3 length: 15 residues. As DNA, the CDR3 is TGCGCCAGCAGCTTGGCCATTGGTTCTGGAAACACCATATATTTT. It translates to CASSLAIGSGNTIYF.

This clone was observed a handful of times. The chain links TRBV6-6 to TRBJ2-7; 7 nucleotides agree with TRBD1. The CDR3 has 13 residues. V lost 6 bases, J lost 1 base, and 3 bases stayed unmatched. CDR1 and CDR2 from the germline V gene are MNHNY and SVGAGI (reference sequence). CDR3 sequence: CASSDRDSYEQYF. The DNA of the CDR3 is TGTGCCAGCAGCGACAGGGATTCCTACGAGCAGTACTTC.

This clone was found a few times. In the same sample, other DNA sequences code for this CDR3. CDR3 DNA sequence: TGTGCCAGCAGCTTAGCCCCGGGGGAGCAGTACTTC. Translating gives CASSLAPGEQYF. The chain is built from TRBV7-2 and TRBJ2-7; perhaps TRBD2 as D (5 bases). This CDR3 has 12 residues. The germline V gene has CDR1 SGHTA and CDR2 FQGNSA. V lost 0 bases and J 7 bases, leaving 7 bases between the germline ends.